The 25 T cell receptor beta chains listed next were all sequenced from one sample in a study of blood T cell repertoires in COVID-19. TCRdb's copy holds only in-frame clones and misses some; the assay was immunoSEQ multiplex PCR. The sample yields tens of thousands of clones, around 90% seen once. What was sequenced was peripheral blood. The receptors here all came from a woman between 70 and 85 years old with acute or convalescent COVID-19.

CDR3 nucleotide sequence: TGCGCCAGCAGCTTTTCCGAGAGGGGACTAGCGGGAATTAGTGAGCAGTTCTTC. Encoded protein: CASSFSERGLAGISEQFF. The V call is TRBV5-1, the J call TRBJ2-1; TRBD2 agrees at 13 bases. V was clipped by 2 bases and J by 9 bases; unmatched bases: 14. Germline-derived CDR1 and CDR2 are SGHRS and YFSETQ. The CDR3 loop spans 18 amino acids.

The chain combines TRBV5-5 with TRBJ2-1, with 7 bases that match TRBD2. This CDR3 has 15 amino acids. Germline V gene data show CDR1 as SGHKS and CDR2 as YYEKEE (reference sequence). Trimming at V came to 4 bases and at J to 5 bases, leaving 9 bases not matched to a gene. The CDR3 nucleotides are TGTGCCAGCAGCGAAGTAGCGGGCCCCGACAATGAGCAGTTCTTC. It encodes CASSEVAGPDNEQFF. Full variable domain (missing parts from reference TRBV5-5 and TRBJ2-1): DAGVTQSPTHLIKTRGQQVTLRCSPISGHKSVSWYQQVLGQGPQFIFQYYEKEERGRGNFPDRFSARQFPNYSSELNVNALLLGDSALYLCASSEVAGPDNEQFFGPGTRLTVL.

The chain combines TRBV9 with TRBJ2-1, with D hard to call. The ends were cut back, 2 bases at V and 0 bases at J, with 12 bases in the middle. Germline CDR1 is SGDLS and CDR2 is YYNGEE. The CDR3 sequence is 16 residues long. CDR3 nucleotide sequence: TGTGCCAGCAGCGTTGGCGGCTCGTTCTCCTACAATGAGCAGTTCTTC. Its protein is CASSVGGSFSYNEQFF.

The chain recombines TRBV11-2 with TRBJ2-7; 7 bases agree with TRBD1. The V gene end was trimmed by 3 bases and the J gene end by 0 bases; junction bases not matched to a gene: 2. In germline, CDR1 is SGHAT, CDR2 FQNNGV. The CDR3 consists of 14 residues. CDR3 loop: CASSFGTASYEQYF. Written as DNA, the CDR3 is TGTGCCAGCAGCTTTGGGACAGCCTCCTACGAGCAGTACTTC.

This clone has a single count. In DNA, the CDR3 is TGTGCCAGCGGGACAGGGGCAATGAACACTGAAGCTTTCTTT. Its protein is CASGTGAMNTEAFF. The rearrangement links TRBV28 to TRBJ1-1, with TRBD1 matching over 10 bases. J gave up 0 bases and V 8 bases, and 3 bases lay outside the gene matches. This CDR3 spans 14 amino acids. CDR1 and CDR2 from the germline V gene are MDHEN and SYDVKM.

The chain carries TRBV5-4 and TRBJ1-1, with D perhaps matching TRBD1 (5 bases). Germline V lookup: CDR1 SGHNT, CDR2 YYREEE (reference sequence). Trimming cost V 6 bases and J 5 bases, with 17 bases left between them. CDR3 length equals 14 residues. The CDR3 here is CASNYGAQRTEAFF. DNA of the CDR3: TGTGCCAGCAACTATGGGGCCCAGAGGACTGAAGCTTTCTTT. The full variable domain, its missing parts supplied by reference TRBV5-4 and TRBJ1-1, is ETGVTQSPTHLIKTRGQQVTLRCSSQSGHNTVSWYQQALGQGPQFIFQYYREEENGRGNFPPRFSGLQFPNYSSELNVNALELDDSALYLCASNYGAQRTEAFFGQGTRLTVV.

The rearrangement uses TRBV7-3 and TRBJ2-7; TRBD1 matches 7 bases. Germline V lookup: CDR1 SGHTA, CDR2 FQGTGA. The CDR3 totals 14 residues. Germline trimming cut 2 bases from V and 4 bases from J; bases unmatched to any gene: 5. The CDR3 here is CASSLEGTAYEQYF. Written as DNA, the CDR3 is TGTGCCAGCAGCTTAGAAGGGACAGCTTACGAGCAGTACTTC.

The CDR3: CASSGRTASNEKLFF. In DNA, the CDR3 is TGTGCCAGCAGTGGAAGGACAGCTTCTAATGAAAAACTGTTTTTT. The V call is TRBV2, the J call TRBJ1-4; possible D gene TRBD1, 6 bases. Germline values: CDR1 SNHLY, CDR2 FYNNEI. The CDR3 loop spans 15 amino acids. V lost 4 bases and J 3 bases, leaving 12 bases between the germline ends.

CDR3 in amino acids: CASSQVSDRKNYGYTF. CDR3 in DNA: TGTGCCAGCAGCCAAGTATCGGACAGAAAAAACTATGGCTACACCTTC. This sequence joins TRBV4-2 and TRBJ1-2, with D perhaps matching TRBD1 (6 bases). Germline assignment: CDR1 LGHNA and CDR2 YNFKEQ. V was clipped by 1 base and J by 2 bases, with 14 bases between them. This CDR3 has 16 amino acids.

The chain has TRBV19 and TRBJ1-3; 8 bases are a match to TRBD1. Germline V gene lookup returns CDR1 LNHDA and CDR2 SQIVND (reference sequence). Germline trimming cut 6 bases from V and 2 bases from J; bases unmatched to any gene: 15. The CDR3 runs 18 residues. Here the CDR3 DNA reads TGTGCCAGTAGACTGGGCGCCCGGGACAGGTACCCTGGAAACACCATATATTTT. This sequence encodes CASRLGARDRYPGNTIYF.

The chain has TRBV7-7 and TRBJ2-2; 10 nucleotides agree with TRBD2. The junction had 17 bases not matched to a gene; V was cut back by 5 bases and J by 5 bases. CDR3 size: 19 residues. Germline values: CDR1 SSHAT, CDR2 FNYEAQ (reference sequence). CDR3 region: CASSSAIGLAGVLTGELFF. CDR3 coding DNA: TGTGCCAGCAGCAGTGCTATAGGGCTAGCGGGAGTACTTACCGGGGAGCTGTTTTTT.

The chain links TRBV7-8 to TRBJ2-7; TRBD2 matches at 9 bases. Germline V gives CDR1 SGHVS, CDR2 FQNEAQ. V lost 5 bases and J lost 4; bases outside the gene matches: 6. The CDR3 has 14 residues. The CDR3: CASSQPGLAYEQYF. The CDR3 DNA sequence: TGTGCCAGCAGCCAACCGGGACTAGCTTACGAGCAGTACTTC.

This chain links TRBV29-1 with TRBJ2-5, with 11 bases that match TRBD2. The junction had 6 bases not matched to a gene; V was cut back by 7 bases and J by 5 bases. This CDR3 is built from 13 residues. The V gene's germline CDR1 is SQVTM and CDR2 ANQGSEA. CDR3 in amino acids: CSDKTSGTETQYF. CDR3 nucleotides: TGCAGCGACAAGACTAGCGGGACTGAGACCCAGTACTTC.

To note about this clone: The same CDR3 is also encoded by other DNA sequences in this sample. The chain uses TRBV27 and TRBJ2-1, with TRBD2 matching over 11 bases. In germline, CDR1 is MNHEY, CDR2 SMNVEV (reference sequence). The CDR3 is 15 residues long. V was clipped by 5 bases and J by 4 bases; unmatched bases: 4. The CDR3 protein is CASSPGTSGYNEQFF. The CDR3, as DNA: TGTGCCAGCAGTCCCGGGACTAGCGGTTACAATGAGCAGTTCTTC.

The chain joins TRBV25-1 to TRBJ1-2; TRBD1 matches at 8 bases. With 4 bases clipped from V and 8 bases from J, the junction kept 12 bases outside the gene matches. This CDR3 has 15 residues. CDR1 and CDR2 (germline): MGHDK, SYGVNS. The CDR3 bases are TGTGCCAGCAGTGGGGGGACAGGCCGAGCAGACGGCTACACCTTC. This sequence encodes CASSGGTGRADGYTF.

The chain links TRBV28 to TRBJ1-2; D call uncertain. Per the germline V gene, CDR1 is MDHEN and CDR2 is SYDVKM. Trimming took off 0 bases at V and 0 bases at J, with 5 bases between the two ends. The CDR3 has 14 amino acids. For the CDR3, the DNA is TGTGCCAGCAGTTTATGGGAGGCTAACTATGGCTACACCTTC. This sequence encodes CASSLWEANYGYTF.

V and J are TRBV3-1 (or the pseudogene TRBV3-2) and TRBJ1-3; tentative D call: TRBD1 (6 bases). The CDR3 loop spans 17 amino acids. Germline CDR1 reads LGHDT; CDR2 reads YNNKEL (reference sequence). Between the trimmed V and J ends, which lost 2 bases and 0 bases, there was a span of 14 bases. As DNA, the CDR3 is TGTGCCAGCAGCCAAAAACATACAGGGTACTCTGGAAACACCATATATTTT. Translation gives CASSQKHTGYSGNTIYF.

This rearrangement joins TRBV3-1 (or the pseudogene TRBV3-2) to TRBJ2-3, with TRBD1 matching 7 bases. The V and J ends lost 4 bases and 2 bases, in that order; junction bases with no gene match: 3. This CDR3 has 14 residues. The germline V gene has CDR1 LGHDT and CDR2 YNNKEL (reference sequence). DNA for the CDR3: TGTGCCAGCAGCCTGGGACAGTTCACAGATACGCAGTATTTT. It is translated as CASSLGQFTDTQYF.

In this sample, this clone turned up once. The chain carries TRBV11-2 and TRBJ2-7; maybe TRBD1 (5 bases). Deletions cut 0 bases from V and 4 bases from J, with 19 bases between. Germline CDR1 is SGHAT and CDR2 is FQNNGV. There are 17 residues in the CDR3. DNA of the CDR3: TGTGCCAGCAGCTTAGAGCCCGGTCCAGGGCCCTTTTACGAGCAGTACTTC. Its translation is CASSLEPGPGPFYEQYF.

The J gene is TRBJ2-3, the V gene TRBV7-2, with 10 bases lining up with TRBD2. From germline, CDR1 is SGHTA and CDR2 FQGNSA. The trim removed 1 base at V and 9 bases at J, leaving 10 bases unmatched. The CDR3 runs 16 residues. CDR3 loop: CASSLEASGGFRTQYF. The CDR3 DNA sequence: TGTGCCAGCAGCTTAGAGGCTAGCGGGGGCTTTCGGACGCAGTATTTT.

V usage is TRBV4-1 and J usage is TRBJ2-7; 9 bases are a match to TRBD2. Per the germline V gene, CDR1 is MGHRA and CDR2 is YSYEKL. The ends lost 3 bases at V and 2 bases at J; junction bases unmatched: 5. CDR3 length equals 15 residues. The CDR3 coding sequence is TGCGCCAGCAGCCAGATTAGCGGGGGAACCTACGAGCAGTACTTC. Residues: CASSQISGGTYEQYF.

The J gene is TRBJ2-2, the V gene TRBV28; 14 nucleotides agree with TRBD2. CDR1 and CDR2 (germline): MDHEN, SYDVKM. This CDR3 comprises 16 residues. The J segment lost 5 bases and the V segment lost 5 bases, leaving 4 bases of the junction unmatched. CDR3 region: CASSPRTSGRTGELFF. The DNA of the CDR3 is TGTGCCAGCAGTCCCCGGACTAGCGGGAGGACCGGGGAGCTGTTTTTT.

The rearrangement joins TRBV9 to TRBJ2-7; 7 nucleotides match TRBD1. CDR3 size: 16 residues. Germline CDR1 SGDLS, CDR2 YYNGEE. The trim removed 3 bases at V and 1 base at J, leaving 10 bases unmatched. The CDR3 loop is CASSAGQEKGSYEQYF. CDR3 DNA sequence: TGTGCCAGCAGCGCTGGACAGGAGAAAGGGTCCTACGAGCAGTACTTC.

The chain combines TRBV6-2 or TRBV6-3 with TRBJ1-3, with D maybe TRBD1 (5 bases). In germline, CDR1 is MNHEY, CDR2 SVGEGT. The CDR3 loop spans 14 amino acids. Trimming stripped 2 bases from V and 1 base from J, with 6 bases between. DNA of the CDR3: TGTGCCAGCAGTTACACAGGATCTGGAAACACCATATATTTT. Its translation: CASSYTGSGNTIYF.

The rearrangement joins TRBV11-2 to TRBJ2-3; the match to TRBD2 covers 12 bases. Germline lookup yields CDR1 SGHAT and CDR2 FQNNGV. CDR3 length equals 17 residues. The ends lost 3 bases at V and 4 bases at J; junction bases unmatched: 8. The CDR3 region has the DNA TGTGCCAGCAGCTTTGCGACGACTAGCGGGAGCTCAGATACGCAGTATTTT. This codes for CASSFATTSGSSDTQYF. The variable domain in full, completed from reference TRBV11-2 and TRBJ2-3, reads EAGVAQSPRYKIIEKRQSVAFWCNPISGHATLYWYQQILGQGPKLLIQFQNNGVVDDSQLPKDRFSAERLKGVDSTLKIQPAKLEDSAVYLCASSFATTSGSSDTQYFGPGTRLTVL.